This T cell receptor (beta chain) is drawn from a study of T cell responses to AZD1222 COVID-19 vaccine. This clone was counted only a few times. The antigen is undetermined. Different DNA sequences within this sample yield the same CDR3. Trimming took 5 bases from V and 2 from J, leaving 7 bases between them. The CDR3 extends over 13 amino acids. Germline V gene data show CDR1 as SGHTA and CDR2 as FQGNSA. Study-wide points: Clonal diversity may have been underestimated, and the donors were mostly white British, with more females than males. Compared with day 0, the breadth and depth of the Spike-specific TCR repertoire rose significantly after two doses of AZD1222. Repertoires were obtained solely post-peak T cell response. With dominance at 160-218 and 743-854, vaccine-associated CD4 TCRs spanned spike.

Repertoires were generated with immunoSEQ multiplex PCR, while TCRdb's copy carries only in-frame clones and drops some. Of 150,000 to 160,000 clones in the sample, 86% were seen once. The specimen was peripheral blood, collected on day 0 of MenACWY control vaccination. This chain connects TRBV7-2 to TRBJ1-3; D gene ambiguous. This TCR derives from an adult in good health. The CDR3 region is CASSPSPGNTIYF. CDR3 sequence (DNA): TGTGCCAGCAGCCCAAGTCCTGGAAACACCATATATTTT.